The 30 T cell receptor beta chains given below trace back to one sample, sequenced in a study of OX40 agonist ivuxolimab in advanced cancers. TCRdb's table, derived via immunoSEQ multiplex PCR, lists solely in-frame clones and lacks some. The repertoire holds roughly 90,000 clones, approximately 91% seen once, with less than 0.35% in the top ten. The sample was CD4+ or CD8+ T cells sorted from blood, taken in a trial of the OX40 agonist ivuxolimab. The source of these receptors is an adult with an advanced solid tumor such as melanoma, head and neck, liver or kidney cancer.

The table lists this clone with a count of one. This rearrangement joins TRBV5-1 to TRBJ2-7, with D unresolved. Germline loops: CDR1 SGHRS, CDR2 YFSETQ. The CDR3 extends over 15 amino acids. Deletions cut 0 bases from V and 6 bases from J, with 16 bases between. CDR3 amino acids: CASSLGGEPWGEQYF. The CDR3, as DNA: TGCGCCAGCAGCTTGGGCGGCGAGCCATGGGGCGAGCAGTACTTC. The variable domain in full, completed from reference TRBV5-1 and TRBJ2-7, reads KAGVTQTPRYLIKTRGQQVTLSCSPISGHRSVSWYQQTPGQGLQFLFEYFSETQRNKGNFPGRFSGRQFSNSRSEMNVSTLELGDSALYLCASSLGGEPWGEQYFGPGTRLTVT.

V usage is TRBV5-4 and J usage is TRBJ2-5, with a tentative D call TRBD2 (6 bases). This CDR3 is built from 14 residues. V was clipped by 6 bases and J by 5 bases, with 17 bases between them. Germline CDR1 and CDR2: SGHNT and YYREEE (reference sequence). CDR3 residues: CASNPTPSVETQYF. CDR3 sequence (DNA): TGTGCCAGCAACCCCACGCCTAGCGTGGAGACCCAGTACTTC.

The chain carries TRBV18 and TRBJ2-1; 9 bases fit TRBD2. This CDR3 is 18 amino acids long. Germline assignment: CDR1 KGHSH and CDR2 LQKENI. With V trimmed by 1 base and J by 0 bases, 7 bases remained unmatched. The CDR3 spells CASSPRSLAGSSYNEQFF. The CDR3 coding sequence is TGTGCCAGCTCACCACGTTCGCTAGCGGGGAGCTCCTACAATGAGCAGTTCTTC.

The chain uses TRBV4-1 and TRBJ2-7, with D perhaps matching TRBD2 (7 bases). The germline V and J ends were trimmed by 4 bases and 2 bases, with 18 bases remaining between them. CDR1 and CDR2 (germline): MGHRA, YSYEKL. The CDR3 has 16 residues. CDR3 nucleotides: TGCGCCAGCAGCCTCGCTGGGGGGGCCGCCACCTACGAGCAGTACTTC. Translated, it gives CASSLAGGAATYEQYF.

This chain joins TRBV18 and TRBJ2-6; D may correspond to TRBD1 or TRBD2 (5 bases each). The CDR3 has 18 amino acids. Germline values: CDR1 KGHSH, CDR2 LQKENI. Trimming left V 0 bases short and J 0 bases short, with 12 bases between. Here the CDR3 reads CASSPPVGVSSGANVLTF. The DNA of the CDR3 is TGTGCCAGCTCACCACCCGTGGGGGTGAGCTCTGGGGCCAACGTCCTGACTTTC.

The chain carries TRBV7-3 and TRBJ2-6; D gene unclear. The germline V gene encodes CDR1 SGHTA and CDR2 FQGTGA. With 5 bases removed from V and 2 bases from J, the gap between germline ends came to 10 bases. This CDR3 is built from 15 residues. CDR3 loop: CASSPDQAGANVLTF. DNA of the CDR3: TGTGCCAGCAGCCCCGATCAGGCTGGGGCCAACGTCCTGACTTTC.

The chain employs TRBV9 and TRBJ1-4, with no clear D. The CDR3 runs 16 residues. In germline, CDR1 is SGDLS, CDR2 YYNGEE. The V gene lost 2 bases and the J gene lost 4 bases, with 15 bases spanning the gap. This chain's CDR3 is CASSVEPTRVNEKLFF. DNA for the CDR3: TGTGCCAGCAGCGTCGAGCCGACACGAGTTAATGAAAAACTGTTTTTT.

V usage is TRBV19 and J usage is TRBJ2-5; D could derive from TRBD1 or TRBD2 (5 bases each). Trimming cost V 3 bases and J 5 bases, with 19 bases left between them. The CDR3 has 16 residues. Looked up from germline, CDR1 is LNHDA and CDR2 is SQIVND (reference sequence). The CDR3, as DNA: TGTGCCAGTAGTATGTGGACGGGGCTTGGCGTGGAGACCCAGTACTTC. Protein product: CASSMWTGLGVETQYF.

The J gene is TRBJ2-3, the V gene TRBV5-1, with 11 nucleotides matching TRBD2. The V gene's germline CDR1 is SGHRS and CDR2 YFSETQ. CDR3 length: 16 residues. V dropped 4 bases and J dropped 2; count of bases not matched to a gene: 6. The CDR3 DNA is TGCGCCAGCAGCGGGGGGACTAGCGGATTCACAGATACGCAGTATTTT. It specifies CASSGGTSGFTDTQYF.

J is TRBJ1-4 and V is TRBV7-9; D perhaps matches TRBD1 (6 bases). Germline lookup yields CDR1 SEHNR and CDR2 FQNEAQ (reference sequence). The CDR3 extends over 15 amino acids. Deletions cut 5 bases from V and 0 bases from J, with 10 bases between. The CDR3 region has the DNA TGTGCCAGCAGCCTCACAGGGACAACTAATGAAAAACTGTTTTTT. Translation: CASSLTGTTNEKLFF.

The chain has TRBV7-2 and TRBJ2-7; a possible D gene is TRBD2 (5 bases). V lost 1 base and J 2 bases, leaving 9 bases between the germline ends. Germline CDR1 SGHTA, CDR2 FQGNSA. The length of the CDR3 is 14 residues. CDR3 coding DNA: TGTGCCAGCAGCTTAGGACTATCCCCCTACGAGCAGTACTTC. Amino acids: CASSLGLSPYEQYF. The variable domain in full, completed from reference TRBV7-2 and TRBJ2-7, reads GAGVSQSPSNKVTEKGKDVELRCDPISGHTALYWYRQSLGQGLEFLIYFQGNSAPDKSGLPSDRFSAERTGGSVSTLTIQRTQQEDSAVYLCASSLGLSPYEQYFGPGTRLTVT.

This rearrangement joins TRBV19 to TRBJ2-2, with 8 bases identical to TRBD2. After removal of 10 bases from V and 3 bases from J, the junction contained 7 bases not matched to a gene. CDR1 is LNHDA, CDR2 SQIVND, per germline (reference sequence). The CDR3 covers 14 residues. In DNA form, the CDR3 reads TGTGCCACCGGGGGGGGGATCGACACCGGGGAGCTGTTTTTT. Translating it yields CATGGGIDTGELFF. Drawing the rest from reference TRBV19 and TRBJ2-2, the complete variable domain is DGGITQSPKYLFRKEGQNVTLSCEQNLNHDAMYWYRQDPGQGLRLIYYSQIVNDFQKGDIAEGYSVSREKKESFPLTVTSAQKNPTAFYLCATGGGIDTGELFFGEGSRLTVL.

The chain joins TRBV11-2 to TRBJ2-1; 7 nucleotides agree with TRBD1. Germline-derived CDR1 and CDR2 are SGHAT and FQNNGV. Germline trimming cut 3 bases from V and 6 bases from J; bases unmatched to any gene: 8. There are 15 residues in the CDR3. The CDR3 DNA sequence: TGTGCCAGCAGCTTGTCAACAGGGGCGTTCAATGAGCAGTTCTTC. It specifies CASSLSTGAFNEQFF. The full variable domain, completed using reference TRBV11-2 and TRBJ2-1, is EAGVAQSPRYKIIEKRQSVAFWCNPISGHATLYWYQQILGQGPKLLIQFQNNGVVDDSQLPKDRFSAERLKGVDSTLKIQPAKLEDSAVYLCASSLSTGAFNEQFFGPGTRLTVL.

This sequence joins TRBV20-1 and TRBJ2-7; a weak D match, TRBD2 (6 bases). The V gene's germline CDR1 is DFQATT and CDR2 SNEGSKA (reference sequence). The CDR3 covers 11 residues. V gave up 7 bases and J gave up 5 bases, with 12 bases separating them. In nucleotides, the CDR3 is TGCAGTGTCCATCGGGGGAACGAGCAGTACTTC. Translated, it gives CSVHRGNEQYF.

The CDR3 region has the DNA TGTGCCAGCAGTGAAGCGGGTAGGAGAACCTACGAGCAGTACTTC. Residues: CASSEAGRRTYEQYF. The chain combines TRBV6-1 with TRBJ2-7; D gene ambiguous. Germline V lookup: CDR1 MNHNS, CDR2 SASEGT. The CDR3 has 15 amino acids. Trimming shortened V by 0 bases and J by 2 bases, and 11 bases separated the two germline ends.

The CDR3, as DNA: TGTGCCAGCAGCCGGGACAGGATAGATGGCTACACCTTC. It is translated as CASSRDRIDGYTF. This sequence joins TRBV6-1 and TRBJ1-2; 8 nucleotides agree with TRBD1. Germline V gene lookup returns CDR1 MNHNS and CDR2 SASEGT. The CDR3 loop spans 13 amino acids. V trimming: 6 bases; J trimming: 6 bases; junction bases outside the gene matches: 6.

V and J are TRBV4-2 and TRBJ1-1; D ambiguous. V was cut by 0 bases and J by 3 bases, with 14 bases left in between. CDR1 is LGHNA and CDR2 is YNFKEQ in the germline V gene. The CDR3 has 16 residues. The DNA for the CDR3 is TGTGCCAGCAGCCAAGACCTATGGGAGGGTGACACTGAAGCTTTCTTT. It specifies CASSQDLWEGDTEAFF.

This rearrangement joins TRBV2 to TRBJ2-1; D is undetermined. V gave up 2 bases and J gave up 6 bases, with 14 bases separating them. The germline gives CDR1 SNHLY, CDR2 FYNNEI. The CDR3 spans 15 residues. The CDR3 is CASSEWRTSGNEQFF. CDR3 in DNA: TGTGCCAGCAGTGAATGGCGGACCTCCGGCAATGAGCAGTTCTTC.

The rearrangement uses TRBV10-3 and TRBJ2-5; 7 nucleotides match TRBD2. The CDR3 is 11 amino acids. Germline V gives CDR1 ENHRY, CDR2 SYGVKD. The V gene end was trimmed by 6 bases and the J gene end by 5 bases; junction bases not matched to a gene: 0. The CDR3 region is CAIRGGETQYF. As DNA, the CDR3 is TGTGCCATCAGGGGAGGGGAGACCCAGTACTTC.

This sequence joins TRBV5-1 and TRBJ1-1; 9 positions match TRBD1. This CDR3 comprises 15 residues. Germline values: CDR1 SGHRS, CDR2 YFSETQ. Trimming removed 3 bases from V and 7 bases from J; junction bases left unmatched: 10. CDR3 in amino acids: CASSSQGDRANEAFF. The DNA for the CDR3 is TGCGCCAGCAGCTCCCAAGGGGACAGGGCCAATGAAGCTTTCTTT.

In its sample, this clone was seen once. V is TRBV5-8 and J is TRBJ2-7; D uncertain. Per germline, CDR1 SGHTS and CDR2 YDEGEE. The CDR3 length is 14 residues. The V and J ends lost 3 bases and 5 bases respectively, with 15 bases between them. The DNA of the CDR3 is TGTGCCAGCAGCTCCCGGTTTAGGCTCCACGAGCAGTACTTC. It is translated as CASSSRFRLHEQYF.

J is TRBJ1-2 and V is TRBV6-6; D uncertain. V was cut by 5 bases and J by 1 base, with 11 bases left in between. The CDR3 totals 14 residues. Germline assignment: CDR1 MNHNY and CDR2 SVGAGI (reference sequence). The CDR3 DNA reads as TGTGCCAGCAGTCGAACCGGTATTAACTATGGCTACACCTTC. It encodes CASSRTGINYGYTF.

The chain uses TRBV7-2 and TRBJ2-4; 9 positions agree with TRBD1. The junction had 6 bases not matched to a gene; V was cut back by 3 bases and J by 0 bases. CDR3 size: 17 residues. CDR1 is SGHTA, CDR2 FQGNSA, per germline. CDR3 region: CASSLDGQGLAKNIQYF. CDR3 coding DNA: TGTGCCAGCAGCTTGGACGGACAGGGGCTAGCCAAAAACATTCAGTACTTC.

In regard to this clone: Other DNA sequences from this sample encode an identical CDR3 as well. For the CDR3, the DNA is TGTGCCAGCAGTTTAACAGCCGAGCAGTACTTC. This sequence encodes CASSLTAEQYF. The chain combines TRBV28 with TRBJ2-7; D ambiguous. The CDR3 length is 11 residues. Looked up from germline, CDR1 is MDHEN and CDR2 is SYDVKM. Between the trimmed V and J ends, which lost 2 bases and 6 bases, there was a span of 5 bases.

This chain joins TRBV29-1 and TRBJ2-1, with D possibly called TRBD1 or TRBD2 (5 bases each). CDR1 and CDR2 from the germline V gene are SQVTM and ANQGSEA. V was trimmed by 4 bases and J by 8 bases, leaving 9 bases between them. This CDR3 has 11 residues. The CDR3 region has the DNA TGCAGCGTTGGAGGGGTGGATGAGCAGTTCTTC. This translates into CSVGGVDEQFF.

V gene TRBV7-2 combines with J gene TRBJ2-1, with 10 bases aligning to TRBD2. The CDR3 spans 15 residues. V lost 1 base to trimming and J lost 8 bases; unmatched junction nucleotides: 5. Per germline, CDR1 SGHTA and CDR2 FQGNSA. CDR3 loop: CASSLGPSGSHEQFF. CDR3 nucleotide sequence: TGTGCCAGCAGCTTAGGGCCTAGCGGGAGCCATGAGCAGTTCTTC.

This chain joins TRBV6-5 and TRBJ1-2; possibly TRBD1 for D (5 bases). V was pared by 0 bases and J by 4 bases, with 9 bases between. CDR3 length equals 14 residues. Per germline, CDR1 MNHEY and CDR2 SVGAGI. CDR3 in amino acids: CASSYSSRAYGYTF. For the CDR3, the DNA is TGTGCCAGCAGTTACTCTAGCAGGGCCTATGGCTACACCTTC.

The rearrangement joins TRBV18 to TRBJ1-3; 11 bases are a match to TRBD1. Germline V gene sequence: CDR1 KGHSH, CDR2 LQKENI. Losses at the gene ends were 2 bases for V and 2 bases for J; bases not matched to a gene: 2. There are 16 residues in the CDR3. The CDR3 is CASSPEGQGAGNTIYF. The CDR3 DNA follows: TGTGCCAGCTCACCAGAGGGACAGGGGGCTGGAAACACCATATATTTT. The full variable domain, with the rest looked up from reference TRBV18 and TRBJ1-3, is NAGVMQNPRHLVRRRGQEARLRCSPMKGHSHVYWYRQLPEEGLKFMVYLQKENIIDESGMPKERFSAEFPKEGPSILRIQQVVRGDSAAYFCASSPEGQGAGNTIYFGEGSWLTVV.

The chain combines TRBV5-1 with TRBJ2-1, with 11 bases matching TRBD2. Looked up from germline, CDR1 is SGHRS and CDR2 is YFSETQ. Losses at the gene ends were 5 bases for V and 3 bases for J; bases not matched to a gene: 4. CDR3 length: 15 residues. The CDR3 coding sequence is TGCGCCAGCAGTCTAGCGGGAGGACTCTACAATGAGCAGTTCTTC. It translates to CASSLAGGLYNEQFF.

The chain links TRBV5-1 to TRBJ2-3; TRBD1 might be the D (5 bases). In germline, CDR1 is SGHRS, CDR2 YFSETQ. The CDR3 runs 16 residues. V was trimmed by 4 bases and J by 0 bases, leaving 15 bases between them. The CDR3 DNA reads TGCGCCAGCAGCCAAACCGGACAAGCTAGCACAGATACGCAGTATTTT. Translation gives CASSQTGQASTDTQYF. The whole variable domain, remainder taken from reference TRBV5-1 and TRBJ2-3, is KAGVTQTPRYLIKTRGQQVTLSCSPISGHRSVSWYQQTPGQGLQFLFEYFSETQRNKGNFPGRFSGRQFSNSRSEMNVSTLELGDSALYLCASSQTGQASTDTQYFGPGTRLTVL.